The clone carrying this TCR beta chain was seen ten or more times. The CDR3 is 15 residues long. The V gene lost 8 bases and the J gene lost 0 bases, with 14 bases spanning the gap. Germline CDR1 reads SEHNR; CDR2 reads FQNEAQ (reference sequence). The data stem from a study of blood T cell repertoires in COVID-19. At the level of the study: Whether acute or convalescent, the COVID-19 samples came from the United States, Italy and Spain. The analysed material was cDNA or gDNA that came from T cells, B-cell-depleted T cells, or PBMCs.

As processed by the authors: Reference gene primer amplification in the assay estimated nucleated cell counts. Sequenced by immunoSEQ multiplex PCR; TCRdb stores in-frame clones only, minus some. V and J calls and clone size follow that table, whereas D and trimming were derived from the DNA. Of about 94,000 clones listed, around 83% are singletons. The chain links TRBV7-9 to TRBJ1-3; a possible D gene is TRBD1 (5 bases). This TCR derives from a woman aged 55-69 years in a cohort sampled during active or convalescent COVID-19. Sequencing input: peripheral blood. The CDR3, as DNA: TGTGCCAGCGTACCTCAGGGTCTCTCTGGAAACACCATATATTTT. Its protein is CASVPQGLSGNTIYF.